This record concerns one TCR beta chain sequence. The antigen is undetermined. Primers: 60 Vbeta forward and 13 Jbeta reverse. Some clones are missing from TCRdb's copy, which holds only in-frame ones; the method was immunoSEQ multiplex PCR. The data show around 170,000 clones, with about 78% seen just once and over 2% held by the top ten. This sample was taken from a study of cytomegalovirus exposure and HLA in healthy donors. Study details: Around four fifths of roughly 400 genotyped donors fell in the Caucasian-associated ancestry cluster.

Study observations and caveats: Association with HLA alleles at 0.05 false discovery rate was found for 16,951 TCR beta sequences in a later analysis. Across donors, presence/absence analyses took sequencing depth to be roughly uniform.

Trimming took 1 base from V and 4 from J, leaving 9 bases between them. From germline, CDR1 is GTSNPN and CDR2 SVGIG (reference sequence). This CDR3 has 13 amino acids. The gene calls are TRBV30 and TRBJ2-3; perhaps TRBD2 as D (5 bases). Sequencing was done on a sample of PBMCs. The TCR sequence derives from a man aged 60 to 69 in good health and CMV-seronegative. For the CDR3, the DNA is TGTGCCTGGAGTGGCGGACTGGCAGATACGCAGTATTTT. Residues: CAWSGGLADTQYF.